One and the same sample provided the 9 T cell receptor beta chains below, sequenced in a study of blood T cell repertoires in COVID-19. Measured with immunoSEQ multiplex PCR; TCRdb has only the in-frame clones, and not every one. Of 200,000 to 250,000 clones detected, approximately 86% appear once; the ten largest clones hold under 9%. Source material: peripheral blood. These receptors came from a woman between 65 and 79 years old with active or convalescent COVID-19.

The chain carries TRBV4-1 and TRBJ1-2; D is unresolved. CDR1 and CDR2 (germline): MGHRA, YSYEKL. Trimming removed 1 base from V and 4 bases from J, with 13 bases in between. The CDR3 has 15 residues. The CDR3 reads CASSQVTAFSYGYTF. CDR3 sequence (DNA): TGCGCCAGCAGCCAAGTGACTGCGTTTTCCTATGGCTACACCTTC.

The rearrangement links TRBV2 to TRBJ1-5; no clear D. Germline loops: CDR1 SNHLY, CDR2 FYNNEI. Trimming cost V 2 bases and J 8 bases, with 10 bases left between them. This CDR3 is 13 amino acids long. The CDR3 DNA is TGTGCCAGCAGTGAACAGGCTCCAGAGCCCCAGCATTTT. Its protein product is CASSEQAPEPQHF.

Here the CDR3 reads CASSLTRTADYGYTF. CDR3 nucleotides: TGTGCCAGCAGTCTAACAAGGACAGCGGACTATGGCTACACCTTC. V gene TRBV6-2 or TRBV6-3 combines with J gene TRBJ1-2; the D gene is possibly TRBD1 (6 bases). The germline V and J ends were trimmed by 5 bases and 3 bases, with 16 bases remaining between them. Germline CDR1 MNHEY, CDR2 SVGEGT. This CDR3 is built from 15 residues.

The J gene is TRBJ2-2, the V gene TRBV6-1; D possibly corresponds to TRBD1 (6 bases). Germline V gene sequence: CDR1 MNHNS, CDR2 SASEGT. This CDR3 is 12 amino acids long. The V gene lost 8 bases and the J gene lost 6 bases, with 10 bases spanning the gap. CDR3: CASPTGSGELFF. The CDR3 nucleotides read TGTGCCAGCCCCACAGGGTCCGGGGAGCTGTTTTTT.

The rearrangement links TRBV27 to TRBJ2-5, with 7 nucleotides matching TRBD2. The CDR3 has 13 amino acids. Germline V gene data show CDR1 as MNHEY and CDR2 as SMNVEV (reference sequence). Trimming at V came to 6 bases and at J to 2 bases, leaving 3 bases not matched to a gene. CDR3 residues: CASRPSGQETQYF. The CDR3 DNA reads TGTGCCAGCAGACCTAGCGGACAAGAGACCCAGTACTTC.

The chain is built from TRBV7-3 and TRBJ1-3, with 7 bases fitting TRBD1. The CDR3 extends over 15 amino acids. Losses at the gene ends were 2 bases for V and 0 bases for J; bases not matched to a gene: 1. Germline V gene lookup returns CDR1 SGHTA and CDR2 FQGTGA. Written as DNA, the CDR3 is TGTGCCAGCAGCTTATCAGGGGGCTCTGGAAACACCATATATTTT. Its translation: CASSLSGGSGNTIYF.

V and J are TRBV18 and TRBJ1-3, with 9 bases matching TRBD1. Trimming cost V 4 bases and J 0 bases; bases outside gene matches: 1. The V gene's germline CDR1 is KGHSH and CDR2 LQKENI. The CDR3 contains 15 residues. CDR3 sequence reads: CASSLQGASGNTIYF. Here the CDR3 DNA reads TGTGCCAGCTCACTACAGGGGGCCTCTGGAAACACCATATATTTT.

DNA for the CDR3: TGTGCCAGTAGTATGCGTCAGGGGAATGAAAAACTGTTTTTT. Amino acid sequence: CASSMRQGNEKLFF. This chain joins TRBV19 and TRBJ1-4; possible D gene TRBD1, 6 bases. Trimming left V 3 bases short and J 5 bases short, with 10 bases between. CDR1 is LNHDA, CDR2 SQIVND, per germline (reference sequence). The CDR3 contains 14 residues. The full variable domain, completed using reference TRBV19 and TRBJ1-4, is DGGITQSPKYLFRKEGQNVTLSCEQNLNHDAMYWYRQDPGQGLRLIYYSQIVNDFQKGDIAEGYSVSREKKESFPLTVTSAQKNPTAFYLCASSMRQGNEKLFFGSGTQLSVL.

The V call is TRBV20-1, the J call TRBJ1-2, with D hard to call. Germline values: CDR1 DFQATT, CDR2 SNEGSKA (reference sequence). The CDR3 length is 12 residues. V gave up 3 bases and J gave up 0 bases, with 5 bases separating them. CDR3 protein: CSASGANYGYTF. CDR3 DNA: TGCAGTGCTAGTGGAGCTAACTATGGCTACACCTTC.